Shown below are 22 T cell receptor beta chains from a single sample sequenced in a study of blood T cell repertoires in COVID-19. Data came from immunoSEQ multiplex PCR; TCRdb stores just in-frame clones and leaves some out. The sample holds 200,000 to 250,000 clones, 84% seen once. Material for sequencing was peripheral blood. The receptors stem from a woman older than 75 with COVID-19, enrolled during active disease.

The gene calls are TRBV29-1 and TRBJ1-2; tentative D call: TRBD1 (5 bases). Germline V gives CDR1 SQVTM, CDR2 ANQGSEA. The CDR3 runs 14 residues. V gave up 8 bases and J gave up 0 bases, with 16 bases separating them. The chain's CDR3 is CSTAGRQPNYGYTF. As DNA, the CDR3 is TGCAGCACCGCGGGGCGACAGCCTAACTATGGCTACACCTTC.

The chain combines TRBV5-1 with TRBJ1-6; possibly TRBD1 for D (5 bases). Looked up from germline, CDR1 is SGHRS and CDR2 is YFSETQ. The CDR3 is 16 amino acids. V was trimmed by 4 bases and J by 0 bases, leaving 11 bases between them. Here the CDR3 DNA reads TGCGCCAGCAGCCCCGGGGGAAGCTCCTATAATTCACCCCTCCACTTT. Translation: CASSPGGSSYNSPLHF. Together with reference TRBV5-1 and TRBJ1-6, the CDR3 gives the full variable domain: KAGVTQTPRYLIKTRGQQVTLSCSPISGHRSVSWYQQTPGQGLQFLFEYFSETQRNKGNFPGRFSGRQFSNSRSEMNVSTLELGDSALYLCASSPGGSSYNSPLHFGNGTRLTVT.

V gene TRBV6-2 or TRBV6-3 combines with J gene TRBJ2-1; 7 nucleotides line up with TRBD2. The CDR3 is 14 amino acids. Germline CDR1 MNHEY, CDR2 SVGEGT. Losses at the gene ends were 5 bases for V and 5 bases for J; bases not matched to a gene: 6. The CDR3 here is CASSRAGENNEQFF. The DNA of the CDR3 is TGTGCCAGCAGTCGGGCGGGGGAGAACAATGAGCAGTTCTTC.

V is TRBV9 and J is TRBJ1-3; D is possibly TRBD1 (5 bases). The germline CDR1 and CDR2 sequences are SGDLS and YYNGEE. Trimming cost V 3 bases and J 0 bases, with 10 bases left between them. The CDR3 runs to 15 residues. The CDR3 DNA follows: TGTGCCAGCAGCGAAGGGGTTTACTCTGGAAACACCATATATTTT. Protein sequence: CASSEGVYSGNTIYF.

J is TRBJ1-1 and V is TRBV6-5; D might be TRBD1 (6 bases). CDR3 size: 15 residues. The germline V and J ends were trimmed by 2 bases and 0 bases, with 10 bases remaining between them. CDR1 and CDR2 from the germline V gene are MNHEY and SVGAGI. The CDR3 DNA reads as TGTGCCAGCAGTTACCTGGACAGCTTGAACACTGAAGCTTTCTTT. It encodes CASSYLDSLNTEAFF.

The chain combines TRBV6-6 with TRBJ2-3; 7 bases are shared with TRBD1. The CDR3 has 17 residues. The V and J ends lost 5 bases and 0 bases, in that order; junction bases with no gene match: 11. CDR1 is MNHNY and CDR2 is SVGAGI in the germline V gene (reference sequence). CDR3 DNA: TGTGCCAGCAGTCAGGGGTGGGGGACAGAGAGCACAGATACGCAGTATTTT. Translated, it gives CASSQGWGTESTDTQYF.

The rearrangement joins TRBV9 to TRBJ2-7, with TRBD1 as a possible D gene (5 bases). The germline CDR1 and CDR2 sequences are SGDLS and YYNGEE. CDR3 length: 15 residues. Deletions cut 6 bases from V and 1 base from J, with 17 bases between. DNA of the CDR3: TGTGCCAGCACTAGAATGGCAGGGCCGTCCTACGAGCAGTACTTC. Translating gives CASTRMAGPSYEQYF.

J is TRBJ2-2 and V is TRBV5-4; a possible D gene is TRBD1 (6 bases). V was trimmed by 4 bases and J by 7 bases, leaving 17 bases between them. CDR3 size: 15 residues. Germline CDR1 reads SGHNT; CDR2 reads YYREEE (reference sequence). CDR3 residues: CASSPRQVPGGELFF. The CDR3 DNA reads TGTGCCAGCAGCCCCCGACAGGTCCCTGGCGGGGAGCTGTTTTTT.

CDR3 sequence (DNA): TGTGCCAGCAGCCCCCAGACAGGTTCCTACGAGCAGTACTTC. Encoded protein: CASSPQTGSYEQYF. The chain carries TRBV11-1 and TRBJ2-7; D is possibly TRBD1 (6 bases). V lost 5 bases to trimming and J lost 1 base, with 12 bases between them. This CDR3 region has 14 residues. Germline-derived CDR1 and CDR2 are SGHAT and FQDESV (reference sequence).

J is TRBJ2-5 and V is TRBV3-1 (or the pseudogene TRBV3-2); 7 bases fit TRBD1. The CDR3 consists of 14 residues. V dropped 1 base and J dropped 5; count of bases not matched to a gene: 4. CDR1 and CDR2 from the germline V gene are LGHDT and YNNKEL (reference sequence). The CDR3 is CASSQGGRGETQYF. CDR3 nucleotide sequence: TGTGCCAGCAGCCAAGGGGGCAGGGGGGAGACCCAGTACTTC.

V gene TRBV9 combines with J gene TRBJ2-2; D is uncertain. The CDR3 is 16 amino acids. Trimming stripped 0 bases from V and 4 bases from J, with 13 bases between. Germline V gives CDR1 SGDLS, CDR2 YYNGEE. CDR3 sequence (DNA): TGTGCCAGCAGCGTAGACCCCCTGTCGGGCACCGGGGAGCTGTTTTTT. This translates into CASSVDPLSGTGELFF. Complete variable domain (other parts from reference TRBV9 and TRBJ2-2): DSGVTQTPKHLITATGQRVTLRCSPRSGDLSVYWYQQSLDQGLQFLIQYYNGEERAKGNILERFSAQQFPDLHSELNLSSLELGDSALYFCASSVDPLSGTGELFFGEGSRLTVL.

The rearrangement links TRBV19 to TRBJ1-5, with D tentatively TRBD1 (5 bases). There are 14 residues in the CDR3. From germline, CDR1 is LNHDA and CDR2 SQIVND (reference sequence). The V gene lost 2 bases and the J gene lost 9 bases, with 14 bases spanning the gap. Here the CDR3 reads CASSINLRQWPQHF. DNA for the CDR3: TGTGCCAGTAGTATAAATCTCCGACAGTGGCCCCAGCATTTT.

This chain connects TRBV5-4 to TRBJ2-7; D may be TRBD1 (5 bases). V shed 2 bases and J shed 1 base, with 10 bases lying between them. Germline CDR1 SGHNT, CDR2 YYREEE (reference sequence). This CDR3 contains 14 residues. CDR3 loop: CASSLETGSYEQYF. The CDR3 region has the DNA TGTGCCAGCAGCTTAGAAACAGGTTCCTACGAGCAGTACTTC.

V and J are TRBV3-1 (or the pseudogene TRBV3-2) and TRBJ1-2; D might be TRBD1 (5 bases). Trimming shortened V by 0 bases and J by 8 bases, and 16 bases separated the two germline ends. The CDR3 has 15 amino acids. The germline V gene has CDR1 LGHDT and CDR2 YNNKEL (reference sequence). The CDR3 nucleotides read TGTGCCAGCAGCCAAGATCGGTGGGGAGGGGAGGGCTACACCTTC. Encoded protein: CASSQDRWGGEGYTF.

This clone was seen once. The rearrangement joins TRBV6-5 to TRBJ1-1; D is uncertain. The V gene lost 5 bases and the J gene lost 6 bases, with 16 bases spanning the gap. This CDR3 spans 14 amino acids. Germline V CDR1 and CDR2: MNHEY, SVGAGI. The CDR3, as DNA: TGTGCCAGCAGTCCGATCCTGGAGCACCCTGAAGCTTTCTTT. Amino acid sequence: CASSPILEHPEAFF.

The J gene is TRBJ2-3, the V gene TRBV30; 8 bases are shared with TRBD1. Germline V lookup: CDR1 GTSNPN, CDR2 SVGIG (reference sequence). V trimming: 4 bases; J trimming: 4 bases; junction bases outside the gene matches: 13. The CDR3 covers 16 residues. The CDR3: CAWKPRTGRGADTQYF. CDR3 nucleotide sequence: TGTGCCTGGAAGCCTCGGACAGGGCGAGGTGCAGATACGCAGTATTTT. The full variable domain, completed using reference TRBV30 and TRBJ2-3, is SQTIHQWPATLVQPVGSPLSLECTVEGTSNPNLYWYRQAAGRGLQLLFYSVGIGQISSEVPQNLSASRPQDRQFILSSKKLLLSDSGFYLCAWKPRTGRGADTQYFGPGTRLTVL.

The chain is built from TRBV19 and TRBJ1-1; D is undetermined. The germline CDR1 and CDR2 sequences are LNHDA and SQIVND (reference sequence). V lost 3 bases to trimming and J lost 5 bases, with 10 bases between them. CDR3 length: 13 residues. In DNA form, the CDR3 reads TGTGCCAGTAGTATCTCACGGGGAACTGAAGCTTTCTTT. This gives the protein CASSISRGTEAFF.

The rearrangement uses TRBV5-1 and TRBJ2-6; 7 bases line up with TRBD1. Germline CDR1 SGHRS, CDR2 YFSETQ. There are 14 residues in the CDR3. J was trimmed by 3 bases and V by 5 bases; bases with no gene match: 2. CDR3 residues: CASRQGNGANVLTF. The CDR3 coding sequence is TGCGCCAGCAGACAGGGGAATGGGGCCAACGTCCTGACTTTC. The entire variable domain, with the rest obtained from reference TRBV5-1 and TRBJ2-6, is as follows: KAGVTQTPRYLIKTRGQQVTLSCSPISGHRSVSWYQQTPGQGLQFLFEYFSETQRNKGNFPGRFSGRQFSNSRSEMNVSTLELGDSALYLCASRQGNGANVLTFGAGSRLTVL.

This chain connects TRBV4-1 to TRBJ2-7, with 10 bases aligning to TRBD1. Germline CDR1 reads MGHRA; CDR2 reads YSYEKL. The J segment lost 2 bases and the V segment lost 4 bases, leaving 5 bases of the junction unmatched. This CDR3 is 15 amino acids long. The chain's CDR3 is CASSLGTGDAYEQYF. The CDR3, as DNA: TGCGCCAGCAGCCTCGGGACAGGGGATGCCTACGAGCAGTACTTC.

The gene calls are TRBV7-9 and TRBJ1-2; D possibly corresponds to TRBD1 (6 bases). The CDR3 covers 14 residues. CDR1 is SEHNR, CDR2 FQNEAQ, per germline (reference sequence). The V gene lost 5 bases and the J gene lost 8 bases, with 18 bases spanning the gap. CDR3 protein: CASSPRSGGRGYTF. DNA for the CDR3: TGTGCCAGCAGCCCCAGGTCGGGGGGCAGGGGCTACACCTTC.

This chain links TRBV9 with TRBJ2-1, with 8 bases identical to TRBD2. CDR3 size: 16 residues. Germline CDR1 is SGDLS and CDR2 is YYNGEE. J lost 10 bases, V lost 3 bases, and 15 bases had no gene match. The CDR3 bases are TGTGCCAGCAGCGGCGGAGTTACCGGGAGGGCCGTCGAGCAGTTCTTC. Protein product: CASSGGVTGRAVEQFF.

The count of this clone is one. This rearrangement joins TRBV28 to TRBJ1-1; D remains unclear. Germline V gives CDR1 MDHEN, CDR2 SYDVKM. The length of the CDR3 is 11 residues. The V gene lost 3 bases and the J gene lost 5 bases, with 4 bases spanning the gap. The CDR3 loop reads CASSFRTEAFF. CDR3 coding DNA: TGTGCCAGCAGTTTCCGGACTGAAGCTTTCTTT.